This TCR beta chain appears in the sequencing data of a study of cytomegalovirus exposure and HLA in healthy donors. The study ran its PCR with 60 Vbeta and 13 Jbeta primers. Per the study methods: About 11 million of some 80 million unique TCR beta chains were shared, per a later count. Sequencing was performed with immunoSEQ multiplex PCR; in TCRdb, only in-frame clones are kept and a portion is missing. V and J calls and clone size come straight from that table; D and trimming were deduced from the DNA. The table records 180,000 or so clones, approximately 73% of them present only once. CDR3 length: 13 amino acids. V was clipped by 7 bases and J by 16 bases, with 23 bases between them. Germline V gives CDR1 MDHEN, CDR2 SYDVKM. General study points: In a later analysis, TCR beta V- and J-gene trimming was associated with a missense DCLRE1C variant.

Of note for this clone: The antigen is undetermined.

What was sequenced was PBMCs. This receptor was taken from a woman under 40 in good health and CMV-seropositive. V gene TRBV28 combines with J gene TRBJ1-5, with D possibly matching TRBD1 (6 bases). CDR3: CASNRGRGSIGHF. The CDR3 nucleotides read TGTGCCAGCAATCGAGGCAGGGGATCGATCGGACATTTT.